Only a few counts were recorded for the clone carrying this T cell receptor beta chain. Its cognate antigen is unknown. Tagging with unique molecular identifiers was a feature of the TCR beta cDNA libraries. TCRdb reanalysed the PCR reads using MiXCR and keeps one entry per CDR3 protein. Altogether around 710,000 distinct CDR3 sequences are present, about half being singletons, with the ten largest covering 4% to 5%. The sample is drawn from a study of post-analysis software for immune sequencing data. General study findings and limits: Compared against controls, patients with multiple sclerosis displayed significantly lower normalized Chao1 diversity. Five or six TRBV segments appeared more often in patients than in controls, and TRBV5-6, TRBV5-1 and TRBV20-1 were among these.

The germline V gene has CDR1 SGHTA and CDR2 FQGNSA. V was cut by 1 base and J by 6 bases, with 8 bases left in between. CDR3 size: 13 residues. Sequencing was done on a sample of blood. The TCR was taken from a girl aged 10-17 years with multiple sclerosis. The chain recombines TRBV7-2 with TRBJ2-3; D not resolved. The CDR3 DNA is TGTGCCAGCAGCTTAGTAGGTGGGGATACGCAGTATTTT. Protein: CASSLVGGDTQYF.